This T cell receptor beta chain was identified during a study of Ad26.COV2.S vaccination and SARS-CoV-2 variants. This clone was detected only once. The treatment here: some 20 received Ad26.COV2.S at low or high dose, single or two shots; roughly five received placebo; per-sample allocation not given. Sampling was done on day 63 after the first vaccine or placebo injection. Donation was by an adult aged 18-55 years who was in Boston. The protocol was immunoSEQ multiplex PCR, while the TCRdb copy is restricted to in-frame clones and leaves out a portion. The repertoire consists of some 400,000 clones, with 89% occurring once and the leading ten covering 1.5% to 2%. The sample in question was peripheral blood, obtained in a trial of Ad26.COV2.S vaccine versus placebo. The TCR comes from a person between 18 and 65 years old who received the Ad26.COV2.S COVID-19 vaccine or a placebo.

The DNA of the CDR3 is TGTGCCAGCAGCTTCTCGGGAGGAGGAAACATTCAGTACTTC. It yields the protein CASSFSGGGNIQYF. The chain recombines TRBV11-2 with TRBJ2-4; 7 positions match TRBD2. This CDR3 comprises 14 residues. CDR1 and CDR2 from the germline V gene are SGHAT and FQNNGV. Trimming at V came to 3 bases and at J to 6 bases, leaving 5 bases not matched to a gene.